This T cell receptor beta chain came from a study of OX40 agonist ivuxolimab in advanced cancers. Background for the entire study: Ivuxolimab was an agonistic, fully human IgG2 monoclonal antibody directed against OX40 (CD134), a costimulatory receptor. Intravenous ivuxolimab was administered to patients every 2 weeks at six dose levels: 0.01, 0.1, 0.3, 1.5, 3 and 10 mg/kg. Of the approximately 50 dose-escalation patients, hepatocellular carcinoma was present in some 19, melanoma in about 15, renal cell carcinoma in 9 and head and neck cancer in 9. A male proportion of roughly 80% and a mean age of around 60 years, ranging from roughly 23 to 85, were recorded for the dose-escalation cohort. Prior anti-PD-1, anti-PD-L1 or anti-CTLA-4 therapy was permitted, and checkpoint inhibitors had been received by less than 45% of dose-escalation patients. Partial responses occurred in three dose-escalation patients: two with cutaneous melanoma and one with hepatocellular carcinoma. The purpose of peripheral TCRbeta sequencing was to test whether ivuxolimab changed TCR sequence diversity and led to clonal T-cell expansion. The paper reports the monotherapy dose-escalation portion (N of about 50 patients) of the phase I ivuxolimab trial.

On this clone itself: The antigen it recognizes is unknown. No base qualities exist here, and no much larger clone lies one base off it.

For sequencing of the TCRbeta CDR3 region, genomic DNA was extracted from the sorted cells. TCRbeta CDR3 regions were sequenced using the immunoSEQ Assay. TCRdb carries this immuneACCESS record with in-frame sequences only. Its versions omit some clonotypes, under half of them owing to an unresolved V gene in the studies checked, with the rest unexplained. The sample includes some 70,000 clones, with about 81% observed a single time. In total, the top ten clones hold about 2.4% of the sample. Here is what the overall study found, with its caveats: In the 0.1-3.0 mg/kg groups, partial responders were among the patients with the lowest normalized peripheral clonal expansion, particularly in CD8+ T cells. Low levels of normalized T-cell clonal expansion were also seen in some nonresponding patients. After ivuxolimab, CD8+ T cells had more expanded clones than CD4+ T cells on average. At doses of 0.1 to 3.0 mg/kg, clonal expansion of both CD4+ and CD8+ T cells in blood was seen between baseline and week 6. The antigen specificity of the clonally expanded peripheral T cells was not determined.

Inclusive of the bounding cysteine and phenylalanine, the CDR3 is 21 residues long. Only the CDR3 part of the read is kept: 63 bases, read in frame from the first base. CDR1 LNHDA and CDR2 SQIVND were looked up in the germline V gene (reference sequence). Germline trimming amounts to 6 bases on V and 0 bases on J, with 20 as the count of junction bases outside the gene matches. The trial excluded patients who had a history of autoimmune disease or who were on systemic immunosuppression. Peripheral blood for TCR sequencing was collected from all dose cohorts at baseline, on cycle 4 day 1, and on cycle 7 day 1. The samples were drawn from a first-in-human, open-label, multicenter phase I dose-escalation trial of ivuxolimab. The trial enrolled adults with locally advanced or metastatic head and neck squamous cell, hepatocellular, melanoma or renal cell carcinoma. Before TCR sequencing, CD4+ and CD8+ T cells were separately sorted from peripheral blood.

Sample: CD4+ or CD8+ T cells sorted from blood, taken in a trial of the OX40 agonist ivuxolimab. This clonotype originated in an adult with an advanced solid tumor such as melanoma, head and neck, liver or kidney cancer. The receptor chain draws on TRBV19 and TRBJ2-3; a stretch of 11 junction bases matches TRBD2. CDR3 sequence: CASSLTGLAGFLSSSTDTQYF. The bases read TGTGCCAGTAGCCTAACCGGACTAGCGGGTTTTCTAAGTTCGAGCACAGATACGCAGTATTTT.